Each of the 11 T cell receptor beta chains below was sequenced from the same sample in a study of chemoradiotherapy in HPV16-positive cancers. The data were produced by immunoSEQ multiplex PCR, yet TCRdb's version contains in-frame clones alone and is incomplete. The repertoire holds several thousand clones, with about 89% as singletons. The sample consisted of tumor tissue, taken from a patient who underwent chemoradiotherapy. The receptor source for this set is a human donor with HPV-associated anogenital cancer.

This clone appeared a single time. The chain recombines TRBV4-1 with TRBJ1-5, with TRBD1 matching over 10 bases. Trimming at V came to 7 bases and at J to 4 bases, leaving 4 bases not matched to a gene. This CDR3 comprises 14 residues. Germline V CDR1 and CDR2: MGHRA, YSYEKL. CDR3 residues: CASNSGQGNQPQHF. The CDR3 coding sequence is TGCGCCAGCAATTCGGGACAGGGGAATCAGCCCCAGCATTTT.

This rearrangement joins TRBV2 to TRBJ2-5; weak D call: TRBD2 (6 bases). In germline, CDR1 is SNHLY, CDR2 FYNNEI. This CDR3 is built from 14 residues. V shed 5 bases and J shed 4 bases, with 14 bases lying between them. The CDR3 DNA is TGTGCCAGCAGTACCGTGGCGGGAACAGAGACCCAGTACTTC. Its protein product is CASSTVAGTETQYF. Combining the CDR3 with reference TRBV2 and TRBJ2-5 gives the whole variable domain EPEVTQTPSHQVTQMGQEVILRCVPISNHLYFYWYRQILGQKVEFLVSFYNNEISEKSEIFDDQFSVERPDGSNFTLKIRSTKLEDSAMYFCASSTVAGTETQYFGPGTRLLVL.

This chain joins TRBV5-1 and TRBJ2-2; 7 bases match TRBD1. V trimming: 6 bases; J trimming: 3 bases; junction bases outside the gene matches: 8. CDR1 is SGHRS, CDR2 YFSETQ, per germline. This CDR3 comprises 15 residues. CDR3 DNA: TGCGCCAGCACGCTTTGGGGACAGTACACCGGGGAGCTGTTTTTT. Translated: CASTLWGQYTGELFF.

The chain is built from TRBV29-1 and TRBJ1-1, with 8 nucleotides matching TRBD1. The V and J ends lost 5 bases and 5 bases, in that order; junction bases with no gene match: 7. The CDR3 loop spans 13 amino acids. Per germline, CDR1 SQVTM and CDR2 ANQGSEA. The chain's CDR3 is CSVRQDRETEAFF. The CDR3 DNA reads as TGCAGCGTTCGCCAGGACAGGGAAACTGAAGCTTTCTTT.

The V call is TRBV20-1, the J call TRBJ2-1; unclear D gene. This CDR3 region has 10 residues. V lost 3 bases and J lost 8, with 5 bases in between. CDR1 and CDR2 (germline): DFQATT, SNEGSKA (reference sequence). The CDR3 bases are TGCAGTGCTAGTACGCATGAGCAGTTCTTC. It is translated as CSASTHEQFF.

This clone was found a few times. The V gene is TRBV7-9, the J gene TRBJ2-3, with 9 nucleotides matching TRBD2. The CDR3 runs to 15 residues. J gave up 3 bases and V 1 base, and 2 bases lay outside the gene matches. Looked up from germline, CDR1 is SEHNR and CDR2 is FQNEAQ (reference sequence). The CDR3 region has the DNA TGTGCCAGCAGCTTAGGGAGCGGGAGGACAGATACGCAGTATTTT. It codes for CASSLGSGRTDTQYF.

This chain links TRBV27 with TRBJ2-3; the D is unclear. V was cut by 7 bases and J by 2 bases, with 13 bases left in between. In germline, CDR1 is MNHEY, CDR2 SMNVEV (reference sequence). This CDR3 is 14 amino acids long. The CDR3 DNA sequence: TGTGCCAGCAATCGGGCCTGGAACACAGATACGCAGTATTTT. It translates to CASNRAWNTDTQYF.

This clone was counted once. The rearrangement links TRBV7-8 to TRBJ2-7, with 10 bases that match TRBD2. The CDR3 length is 14 residues. Germline CDR1 reads SGHVS; CDR2 reads FQNEAQ. V dropped 3 bases and J dropped 4; count of bases not matched to a gene: 3. CDR3 nucleotide sequence: TGTGCCAGCAGCTTTACTAGCGGGATGTACGAGCAGTACTTC. This translates into CASSFTSGMYEQYF.

J is TRBJ2-5 and V is TRBV4-1; 7 bases are shared with TRBD2. With 1 base clipped from V and 5 bases from J, the junction kept 1 base outside the gene matches. From germline, CDR1 is MGHRA and CDR2 YSYEKL. The CDR3 sequence is 13 residues long. The CDR3 DNA is TGCGCCAGCAGCCAAGGGACTAGGGAGACCCAGTACTTC. It is translated as CASSQGTRETQYF.

The chain has TRBV4-1 and TRBJ2-7; 7 bases map to TRBD2. The CDR3 is made up of 15 amino acids. The V gene's germline CDR1 is MGHRA and CDR2 YSYEKL. Germline trimming cut 1 base from V and 4 bases from J; bases unmatched to any gene: 7. The CDR3 sequence is CASSQGRLGGYEQYF. The CDR3 DNA is TGCGCCAGCAGCCAAGGGCGCCTGGGGGGGTACGAGCAGTACTTC.

The gene calls are TRBV2 and TRBJ2-3; 13 nucleotides agree with TRBD2. CDR3 length: 16 amino acids. Germline assignment: CDR1 SNHLY and CDR2 FYNNEI. After removal of 10 bases from V and 3 bases from J, the junction contained 10 bases not matched to a gene. CDR3 in amino acids: CAIWTSGRRNTDTQYF. The CDR3 DNA follows: TGTGCCATCTGGACTAGCGGGAGACGAAATACAGATACGCAGTATTTT. Using reference TRBV2 and TRBJ2-3 for the parts outside the CDR3, the full variable domain is EPEVTQTPSHQVTQMGQEVILRCVPISNHLYFYWYRQILGQKVEFLVSFYNNEISEKSEIFDDQFSVERPDGSNFTLKIRSTKLEDSAMYFCAIWTSGRRNTDTQYFGPGTRLTVL.